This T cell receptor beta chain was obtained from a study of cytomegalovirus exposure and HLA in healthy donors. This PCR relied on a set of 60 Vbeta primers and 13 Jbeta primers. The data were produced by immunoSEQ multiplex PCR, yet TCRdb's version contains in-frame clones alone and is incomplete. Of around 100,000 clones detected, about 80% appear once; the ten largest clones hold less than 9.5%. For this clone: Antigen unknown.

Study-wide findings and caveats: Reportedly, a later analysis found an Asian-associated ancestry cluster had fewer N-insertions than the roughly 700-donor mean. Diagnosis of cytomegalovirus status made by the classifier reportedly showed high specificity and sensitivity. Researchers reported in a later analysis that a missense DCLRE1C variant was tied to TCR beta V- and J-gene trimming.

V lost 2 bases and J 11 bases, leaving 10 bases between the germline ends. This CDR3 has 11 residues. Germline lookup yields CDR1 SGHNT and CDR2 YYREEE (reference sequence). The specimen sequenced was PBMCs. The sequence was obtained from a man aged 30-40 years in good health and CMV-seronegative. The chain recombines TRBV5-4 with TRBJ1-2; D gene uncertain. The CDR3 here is CASSFSGGYTF. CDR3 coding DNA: TGTGCCAGCAGCTTCTCAGGAGGATACACCTTC.